This T cell receptor beta chain originates from a study of OX40 agonist ivuxolimab in advanced cancers. Profiling relied on immunoSEQ multiplex PCR, and the TCRdb table lists in-frame clones only, not all of them. The sample carries 90,000 to 100,000 clones, roughly nine tenths recorded once. The origin of this receptor is an adult with an advanced solid tumor such as melanoma, head and neck, liver or kidney cancer. Sequences were derived from CD4+ or CD8+ T cells sorted from blood, sampled in a trial of the OX40 agonist ivuxolimab.

For the CDR3, the DNA is TGTGCCACCGGGGGTGATGAGCGGACCAACTCCTACAATGAGCAGTTCTTC. Protein sequence: CATGGDERTNSYNEQFF. This rearrangement joins TRBV15 to TRBJ2-1; perhaps D is TRBD1 or TRBD2 (5 bases each). Germline CDR1 and CDR2: LNHNV and YYDKDF (reference sequence). The CDR3 runs 17 residues. V was trimmed by 8 bases and J by 0 bases, leaving 20 bases between them.